This record covers a single TCR beta chain. The data stem from a study of CD8+ T cells in alopecia areata. RNA was extracted and reverse transcribed into cDNA as the sequencing template. Only in-frame clones appear in the TCRdb table, and some are missing; sequencing was by immunoSEQ multiplex PCR. The table shows 90,000 to 130,000 clones, with approximately 59% occurring only once. V was pared by 5 bases and J by 4 bases, with 6 bases of the junction left unmatched. This CDR3 is built from 14 residues. Germline V gene data show CDR1 as MDHEN and CDR2 as SYDVKM. This TCR came from a human donor in good health. The rearrangement joins TRBV28 to TRBJ2-5, with 8 bases identical to TRBD1. Sequenced: CD8+ T cells sorted from blood. The chain's CDR3 is CASSLDRGPETQYF. CDR3 DNA sequence: TGTGCCAGCAGTCTCGACAGGGGCCCAGAGACCCAGTACTTC. Looking up the rest from reference TRBV28 and TRBJ2-5 gives the full variable domain: DVKVTQSSRYLVKRTGEKVFLECVQDMDHENMFWYRQDPGLGLRLIYFSYDVKMKEKGDIPEGYSVSREKKERFSLILESASTNQTSMYLCASSLDRGPETQYFGPGTRLLVL.